This TCR beta chain was captured in a study of control samples from healthy donors and cancer patients. This CDR3 is 12 amino acids long. The germline V gene encodes CDR1 MNHEY and CDR2 SMNVEV (reference sequence). Trimming stripped 5 bases from V and 2 bases from J, with 6 bases between. Clones were sequenced by immunoSEQ multiplex PCR, and TCRdb holds only the in-frame ones, with some missing. The table has fewer than 95,000 clones, 85% seen once. The receptor was derived from a man aged 30 to 39 in good health. The sequenced material came from blood. This chain connects TRBV27 to TRBJ1-2; D ambiguous. CDR3 region: CASSTGNYGYTF. Here the CDR3 DNA reads TGTGCCAGCAGTACCGGGAACTATGGCTACACCTTC.